One and the same sample provided the 10 T cell receptor beta chains below, sequenced in a study of blood T cell repertoires in COVID-19. Profiling relied on immunoSEQ multiplex PCR, and the TCRdb table lists in-frame clones only, not all of them. The sample lists roughly 79,000 clones; 85% to 90% were seen once. The sequencing sample was made of peripheral blood. Receptors originate from a man aged 45-65 years with active COVID-19.

The chain joins TRBV29-1 to TRBJ1-1; unclear D gene. This CDR3 comprises 11 residues. Germline CDR1 SQVTM, CDR2 ANQGSEA. Trimming shortened V by 5 bases and J by 9 bases, and 13 bases separated the two germline ends. The CDR3 sequence: CSVSTGPQAFF. The CDR3 coding sequence is TGCAGCGTTAGTACGGGTCCGCAAGCTTTCTTT.

J is TRBJ1-2 and V is TRBV7-2; perhaps TRBD1 as D (5 bases). V was clipped by 1 base and J by 1 base, with 7 bases between them. Germline CDR1 and CDR2: SGHTA and FQGNSA. The CDR3 loop spans 14 amino acids. CDR3 protein: CASSLGGFNYGYTF. In DNA form, the CDR3 reads TGTGCCAGCAGCTTAGGGGGCTTTAACTATGGCTACACCTTC.

The chain is built from TRBV7-9 and TRBJ1-1; unclear D gene. This CDR3 is built from 14 residues. The germline CDR1 and CDR2 sequences are SEHNR and FQNEAQ (reference sequence). V shed 4 bases and J shed 4 bases, with 13 bases lying between them. CDR3 residues: CASSSHMRGTEAFF. CDR3 sequence (DNA): TGTGCCAGCAGCTCCCATATGCGGGGCACTGAAGCTTTCTTT.

The chain links TRBV12-1 to TRBJ2-3; the table gives TRBD2 as D, unverified against the DNA. TRBV12-1 is a documented pseudogene. The CDR3 sequence is 19 residues long. CDR3 sequence reads: CASSFARRCPAGPTDTQYF. The CDR3 DNA reads TGTGCCAGCAGCTTTGCGAGACGCTGTCCCGCGGGACCTACAGATACGCAGTATTTT.

The chain employs TRBV6-2 or TRBV6-3 and TRBJ1-5; tentative D call: TRBD1 (5 bases). The CDR3 runs 11 residues. V gave up 5 bases and J gave up 8 bases, with 7 bases separating them. Germline-derived CDR1 and CDR2 are MNHEY and SVGEGT. CDR3 DNA: TGTGCCAGCAGTCAAGGGGAGCCCCAGCATTTT. This translates into CASSQGEPQHF.

This chain uses TRBV7-3 with TRBJ2-1; D is ambiguous. Germline V CDR1 and CDR2: SGHTA, FQGTGA. Between the trimmed V and J ends, which lost 2 bases and 4 bases, there was a span of 18 bases. CDR3 length: 17 residues. The CDR3 DNA is TGTGCCAGCAGCTTATCCCCCACACGGATCGGGTACAATGAGCAGTTCTTC. This gives the protein CASSLSPTRIGYNEQFF.

The gene calls are TRBV5-8 and TRBJ2-3; possibly TRBD2 for D (6 bases). Germline CDR1 and CDR2: SGHTS and YDEGEE. This CDR3 is built from 16 residues. V shed 4 bases and J shed 0 bases, with 15 bases lying between them. The CDR3 loop is CASSPGTLLSTDTQYF. Written as DNA, the CDR3 is TGTGCCAGCAGCCCGGGGACTTTGCTCAGCACAGATACGCAGTATTTT.

The rearrangement uses TRBV5-4 and TRBJ2-3; 9 positions agree with TRBD2. The CDR3 is 15 amino acids. Trimming cost V 3 bases and J 7 bases; bases outside gene matches: 9. CDR1 is SGHNT and CDR2 is YYREEE in the germline V gene (reference sequence). CDR3 DNA: TGTGCCAGCAGCTCCGGACTAGCGAGATTATATACGCAGTATTTT. This gives the protein CASSSGLARLYTQYF.

The chain is built from TRBV3-1 (or the pseudogene TRBV3-2) and TRBJ2-2; a weak D match, TRBD1 (6 bases). CDR1 is LGHDT and CDR2 is YNNKEL in the germline V gene (reference sequence). CDR3 length equals 16 residues. Trimming took off 4 bases at V and 5 bases at J, with 17 bases between the two ends. For the CDR3, the DNA is TGTGCCAGCAGCCGAGGGACATTTAAGAATACCGGGGAGCTGTTTTTT. It codes for CASSRGTFKNTGELFF.

The chain links TRBV5-1 to TRBJ2-3; TRBD1 matches at 10 bases. The CDR3 covers 15 residues. Trimming at V came to 0 bases and at J to 3 bases, leaving 1 base not matched to a gene. CDR1 SGHRS and CDR2 YFSETQ come from the germline V gene. This CDR3 is CASSLGQGATDTQYF. The CDR3, as DNA: TGCGCCAGCAGCTTGGGACAGGGGGCGACAGATACGCAGTATTTT.